Presented here are 29 T cell receptor beta chains from one specimen sequenced in a study of blood T cells in healthy people across ages. Combining a sample-barcoded 5' primer with a J-beta primer mix, a second PCR ran for roughly 6 to 12 cycles. MiXCR was run by TCRdb on the 5' RACE reads, yielding one entry per CDR3 protein. Of over 950,000 distinct CDR3 sequences in the sample, roughly two fifths were seen once. Material for sequencing was blood. The receptors shown here come from a young man in good health.

This rearrangement joins TRBV4-3 to TRBJ1-2; D not resolved. Between the trimmed V and J ends, which lost 4 bases and 4 bases, there was a span of 13 bases. This CDR3 comprises 14 residues. Germline CDR1 and CDR2: LGHNA and YSLEER. CDR3 protein: CASSLDETGYGYTF. The DNA of the CDR3 is TGCGCCAGCAGCCTAGACGAGACTGGCTATGGCTACACCTTC.

J is TRBJ1-1 and V is TRBV20-1; no firm D call. This CDR3 region has 12 residues. Germline lookup yields CDR1 DFQATT and CDR2 SNEGSKA (reference sequence). Trimming pared 6 bases from V and 0 bases from J, leaving 8 bases between. The CDR3 coding sequence is TGCAGTGCGGTGGGGATGAACACTGAAGCTTTCTTT. It is translated as CSAVGMNTEAFF.

The J gene is TRBJ2-3, the V gene TRBV20-1; D not resolved. CDR3 size: 12 residues. Germline CDR1 is DFQATT and CDR2 is SNEGSKA (reference sequence). Trimming cost V 5 bases and J 3 bases, with 9 bases left between them. The CDR3 DNA sequence: TGCAGTGCTGATGGACCGACAGATACGCAGTATTTT. It yields the protein CSADGPTDTQYF.

The chain links TRBV18 to TRBJ1-2; TRBD1 is a possible D gene (5 bases). The V end was cut by 3 bases, the J end by 3 bases, with 17 bases between. The CDR3 has 16 residues. Germline V gene sequence: CDR1 KGHSH, CDR2 LQKENI. CDR3 DNA: TGTGCCAGCTCACCCTCGGGGCCCCTGAGAGACTATGGCTACACCTTC. This gives the protein CASSPSGPLRDYGYTF.

The sample holds a few counts of this clonotype. The V call is TRBV30, the J call TRBJ2-1, with D uncertain. The CDR3 extends over 12 amino acids. Germline V lookup: CDR1 GTSNPN, CDR2 SVGIG (reference sequence). V was shortened by 3 bases and J by 8 bases, with 11 bases between the two germline ends. This CDR3 reads CAWSAGSHEQFF. The CDR3 DNA sequence: TGTGCCTGGAGCGCAGGTTCCCATGAGCAGTTCTTC.

A few counts support this clonotype. This rearrangement joins TRBV4-3 to TRBJ2-1; the D gene could be TRBD1 or TRBD2 (6 bases each). V lost 0 bases and J lost 7, with 13 bases in between. The CDR3 sequence is 15 residues long. From germline, CDR1 is LGHNA and CDR2 YSLEER. CDR3: CASSQDRGPVNEQFF. The DNA of the CDR3 is TGCGCCAGCAGCCAAGACCGGGGGCCCGTAAATGAGCAGTTCTTC.

This clonotype was recorded a few times. The V gene is TRBV4-3, the J gene TRBJ2-4; D may match TRBD1 or TRBD2 (5 bases each). TRBJ2-7 matches the DNA end more closely, so the J call is doubtful. The germline V gene encodes CDR1 LGHNA and CDR2 YSLEER. CDR3 length: 14 residues. The CDR3 protein is CASSQDGDGYEQYF. CDR3 coding DNA: TGCGCCAGCAGCCAAGATGGGGACGGCTACGAGCAGTACTTC.

The chain employs TRBV27 and TRBJ2-7; TRBD1 agrees at 9 bases. V lost 8 bases to trimming and J lost 6 bases; unmatched junction nucleotides: 14. CDR1 is MNHEY, CDR2 SMNVEV, per germline (reference sequence). The CDR3 sequence is 15 residues long. The CDR3 nucleotides read TGTGCCAGCTACTCCCTCGGGACAGGGTATAGCGAGCAGTACTTC. Its protein product is CASYSLGTGYSEQYF.

A few counts support this clonotype. In DNA form, the CDR3 reads TGTGCCAGCAGTCAAGGGACACTAAATCAGCCCCAGCATTTT. This sequence encodes CASSQGTLNQPQHF. The rearrangement joins TRBV12-3 or TRBV12-4 to TRBJ1-5; tentative D call: TRBD1 (6 bases). This CDR3 is built from 14 residues. V dropped 5 bases and J dropped 4 bases, with 12 bases sitting between them.

This clonotype has only a few counts. The J gene is TRBJ2-1, the V gene TRBV9, with TRBD2 identical over 7 bases. The CDR3 sequence is 15 residues long. The V gene end was trimmed by 10 bases and the J gene end by 6 bases; junction bases not matched to a gene: 16. From germline, CDR1 is SGDLS and CDR2 YYNGEE. This CDR3 reads CASNREGIIGNEQFF. CDR3 DNA sequence: TGTGCCTCGAATAGGGAGGGAATTATCGGCAATGAGCAGTTCTTC.

On this clonotype: A junction boundary mismatches the germline segment, possibly from a read error. The rearrangement links TRBV20-1 to TRBJ2-5, with TRBD2 matching 11 bases. The CDR3 contains 18 residues. The germline gives CDR1 DFQATT, CDR2 SNEGSKA (reference sequence). CDR3 DNA sequence: TGCAGTGCTGGAGATCTAGTACTAGCGGGGGTGTTCGCGGAGACCCAGTACTTC. This sequence encodes CSAGDLVLAGVFAETQYF.

This clonotype was detected only a few times. The chain has TRBV29-1 and TRBJ1-1; 11 bases match TRBD1. The V gene end was trimmed by 6 bases and the J gene end by 3 bases; junction bases not matched to a gene: 9. This CDR3 is 15 amino acids long. Looked up from germline, CDR1 is SQVTM and CDR2 is ANQGSEA. Here the CDR3 DNA reads TGCAGCGTCGTACCCGGGACAGGGGGTTACACTGAAGCTTTCTTT. It specifies CSVVPGTGGYTEAFF.

This chain uses TRBV20-1 with TRBJ1-2; D is ambiguous. V was trimmed by 0 bases and J by 6 bases, leaving 11 bases between them. This CDR3 has 13 amino acids. Looked up from germline, CDR1 is DFQATT and CDR2 is SNEGSKA (reference sequence). CDR3 nucleotide sequence: TGCAGTGCTAGAGATTCCCAGGATAATGGCTACACCTTC. It translates to CSARDSQDNGYTF.

This clonotype was observed a few times. This sequence joins TRBV24-1 and TRBJ2-7, with D unclear. Germline loops: CDR1 KGHDR, CDR2 SFDVKD. Trimming removed 0 bases at V and 7 bases at J, with 18 bases between. The CDR3 loop spans 16 amino acids. The CDR3 DNA follows: TGTGCCACCAGTGATTTGGGCCCAAGATCCGAGAATGAGCAGTACTTC. Translation: CATSDLGPRSENEQYF.

The chain joins TRBV25-1 to TRBJ2-4; possibly TRBD1 for D (6 bases). The CDR3 spans 16 residues. Germline-derived CDR1 and CDR2 are MGHDK and SYGVNS. The V gene lost 2 bases and the J gene lost 1 base, with 12 bases spanning the gap. The CDR3 is CASSEPGQGAKNIQYF. As DNA, the CDR3 is TGTGCCAGCAGTGAACCGGGGCAGGGGGCCAAAAACATTCAGTACTTC.

The gene calls are TRBV7-9 and TRBJ1-6; D not resolved. V was trimmed by 3 bases and J by 10 bases, leaving 10 bases between them. In germline, CDR1 is SEHNR, CDR2 FQNEAQ (reference sequence). This CDR3 region has 13 residues. In DNA, the CDR3 is TGTGCCAGCAGCTTGGCCTCGGGCTCACCCCTCCACTTT. This encodes CASSLASGSPLHF.

As to this clonotype: Germline is not matched at one junction end, which may reflect a read error. This chain links TRBV12-3 or TRBV12-4 with TRBJ1-1; D gene uncertain. The CDR3 has 12 amino acids. The CDR3 DNA follows: TGTGCCAGCAGTCCCGTACCCGACGGAGCTCTCTTT. Translated: CASSPVPDGALF.

The CDR3 sequence is CASSLDLRGLSYEQYF. The CDR3 region has the DNA TGTGCCAGCAGCTTAGATCTGCGGGGGCTTTCCTACGAGCAGTACTTC. The chain carries TRBV11-2 and TRBJ2-7; a possible D gene is TRBD2 (7 bases). Germline lookup yields CDR1 SGHAT and CDR2 FQNNGV. There are 16 residues in the CDR3. V dropped 0 bases and J dropped 1 base, with 13 bases sitting between them.

The V gene is TRBV21-1, the J gene TRBJ2-3. TRBV21-1 represents a pseudogene. The CDR3 spans 17 residues. The CDR3 reads CASSKGVSRPSTDTQYF. The DNA for the CDR3 is TGTGCCAGCAGCAAAGGGGTTAGCAGGCCTAGCACAGATACGCAGTATTTT.

V gene TRBV29-1 combines with J gene TRBJ1-2, with D perhaps matching TRBD1 (5 bases). The V end lost 4 bases, the J end lost 6 bases, and 21 bases lay between the germline ends. The CDR3 is made up of 15 amino acids. Germline loops: CDR1 SQVTM, CDR2 ANQGSEA. The CDR3 sequence: CSVAVSGQGMDGYTF. CDR3 in DNA: TGCAGCGTTGCGGTATCGGGTCAGGGAATGGATGGCTACACCTTC.

V and J are TRBV7-2 and TRBJ2-1, with 10 bases matching TRBD2. Trimming removed 1 base from V and 5 bases from J; junction bases left unmatched: 5. The CDR3 runs 16 residues. Germline-derived CDR1 and CDR2 are SGHTA and FQGNSA. The CDR3 spells CASSLVWTSGHNEQFF. As DNA, the CDR3 is TGTGCCAGCAGCTTAGTTTGGACTAGCGGCCACAATGAGCAGTTCTTC.

This chain uses TRBV7-9 with TRBJ1-4; D is perhaps TRBD1 (6 bases). The germline CDR1 and CDR2 sequences are SEHNR and FQNEAQ (reference sequence). There are 15 residues in the CDR3. V was pared by 8 bases and J by 4 bases, with 17 bases between. CDR3 sequence: CASGTKGEINEKLFF. The CDR3 nucleotides are TGTGCCAGCGGGACAAAAGGAGAGATTAATGAAAAACTGTTTTTT.

This clonotype turned up a few times. V usage is TRBV7-2 and J usage is TRBJ1-4; D is possibly TRBD1 (5 bases). This CDR3 is built from 15 residues. Germline CDR1 SGHTA, CDR2 FQGNSA. V dropped 1 base and J dropped 7 bases, with 13 bases sitting between them. The CDR3 spells CASSLEGGDGEKLFF. The CDR3 nucleotides are TGTGCCAGCAGCTTAGAGGGAGGGGACGGTGAAAAACTGTTTTTT.

V gene TRBV5-5 combines with J gene TRBJ1-1, with 7 nucleotides matching TRBD1. Per germline, CDR1 SGHKS and CDR2 YYEKEE (reference sequence). With V trimmed by 6 bases and J by 4 bases, 6 bases remained unmatched. This CDR3 region has 13 residues. The CDR3 DNA follows: TGTGCCAGCAACCCCACAGGGGTCACTGAAGCTTTCTTT. It translates to CASNPTGVTEAFF.

The rearrangement links TRBV3-1 to TRBJ1-6, with unresolved D. V lost 3 bases and J 0 bases, leaving 3 bases between the germline ends. Germline-derived CDR1 and CDR2 are LGHDT and YNNKEL (reference sequence). CDR3 length: 14 residues. The CDR3 sequence: CASSHTSYNSPLHF. Written as DNA, the CDR3 is TGTGCCAGCAGCCATACCTCCTATAATTCACCCCTCCACTTT.

In this sample, this clonotype turned up a few times. The V call is TRBV11-2, the J call TRBJ2-3; D gene ambiguous. Germline V gene lookup returns CDR1 SGHAT and CDR2 FQNNGV. This CDR3 contains 17 residues. Between the trimmed V and J ends, which lost 0 bases and 1 base, there was a span of 14 bases. CDR3 amino acids: CASSLDPLYERTDTQYF. The CDR3 DNA reads TGTGCCAGCAGCTTAGATCCCCTTTACGAACGCACAGATACGCAGTATTTT.

This clonotype was picked up many times. The chain carries TRBV4-3 and TRBJ2-3; D may match TRBD1 or TRBD2 (5 bases each). Between the trimmed V and J ends, which lost 1 base and 3 bases, there was a span of 11 bases. The CDR3 sequence is 15 residues long. CDR1 is LGHNA and CDR2 is YSLEER in the germline V gene. The CDR3 loop is CASSQVAGSTDTQYF. For the CDR3, the DNA is TGCGCCAGCAGCCAAGTGGCAGGGAGTACAGATACGCAGTATTTT.

There are a few counts of this clonotype. This rearrangement joins TRBV14 to TRBJ2-1, with 7 bases lining up with TRBD2. V trimming: 5 bases; J trimming: 0 bases; junction bases outside the gene matches: 4. The germline CDR1 and CDR2 sequences are SGHDN and FVKESK. The CDR3 loop spans 15 amino acids. In DNA form, the CDR3 reads TGTGCCAGCAGCGGGCTAGCGGACTCCTACAATGAGCAGTTCTTC. This translates into CASSGLADSYNEQFF.

Remarks on this clonotype: One end of the junction varies from germline; a read error may be responsible. This rearrangement joins TRBV10-3 to TRBJ1-2; unclear D gene. Germline CDR1 and CDR2: ENHRY and SYGVKD. The CDR3 covers 13 residues. CDR3 in amino acids: CTISVDGDYGYTF. The CDR3, as DNA: TGTACCATCAGTGTTGACGGAGACTATGGCTACACCTTC.